This record looks at one TCR beta chain sequence and its context. V shed 3 bases and J shed 3 bases, with 17 bases lying between them. The CDR3 runs 16 residues. Per the germline V gene, CDR1 is SEHNR and CDR2 is FQNEAQ (reference sequence). These data originate in a study of T cells in Graves' hyperthyroidism and ophthalmopathy. RNA transcripts gave rise to amplified TCR beta CDR3 regions. When the TCR CDR3 underwent first-round RT-PCR, the HTBI primer set was used. TCRdb redid the calling of the multiplex PCR reads with MiXCR, one entry per CDR3 protein. The sample has hundreds of thousands of distinct CDR3 sequences; 35% are singletons.

The TCR originated in a woman aged 40 to 49 with Graves' hyperthyroidism. The sample was blood. The chain couples TRBV7-9 to TRBJ2-5; D is perhaps TRBD2 (5 bases). The CDR3 spells CASSFIFRGDKETQYF. In DNA form, the CDR3 reads TGTGCCAGCAGCTTTATCTTCCGGGGAGATAAAGAGACCCAGTACTTC.